These T cell receptor beta chains were read from a single sample in a study of blood T cell repertoires in COVID-19. Assay used: immunoSEQ multiplex PCR; TCRdb lists only in-frame clones, some missing. The table lists around 260,000 clones, 88% of them singletons. Sequencing was performed on peripheral blood. The receptors originated from a woman aged 70-85 years with COVID-19, enrolled during active disease. Each CDR3 is given with its conserved first and last residue. D genes are given only for firm matches. Clone size is shown for a subset of rows, as once, few, many or a class of expanded clone.

V	size	J	D	DNA	CDR3
TRBV7-3	NA	TRBJ2-1	NA	TGTGCCAGCAGCTTAACGTTGACTAGTTCGGTTGAGCAGTTCTTC	CASSLTLTSSVEQFF
TRBV5-1	NA	TRBJ2-7	TRBD2	TGCGCCAGCAGCTCCCACGGCGGGAGTAGGGAGCAGTACTTC	CASSSHGGSREQYF
TRBV28	NA	TRBJ1-1	NA	TGTGCCAGCAGTTTATCACAGGGAGGGGGGGAAGCTTTCTTT	CASSLSQGGGEAFF
TRBV30	NA	TRBJ1-1	NA	TGTGCCTGGAGTGGGAGGGGGGGACCAGCTGAAGCTTTCTTT	CAWSGRGGPAEAFF
TRBV6-4	NA	TRBJ2-1	TRBD2	TGTGCCAGCAGTGACGGACTAGCTCGATTTAATGAGCAGTTCTTC	CASSDGLARFNEQFF
TRBV13	NA	TRBJ2-7	TRBD1	TGTGCCAGCAGCCCGAGACAGGGCCGCTACGAGCAGTACTTC	CASSPRQGRYEQYF
TRBV19	NA	TRBJ1-5	NA	TGTGCCAGTAGTATAGGTACCGCGGTAACGCCCCAGCATTTT	CASSIGTAVTPQHF
TRBV27	NA	TRBJ1-1	TRBD1	TGTGCCAGCAGTCCGACCACCTGGACAGGGGGCAAGGACACTGAAGCTTTCTTT	CASSPTTWTGGKDTEAFF
TRBV5-1	NA	TRBJ2-7	NA	TGCGCCAGCAGCTTGGTGTCAGGGGCTTACGAGCAGTACTTC	CASSLVSGAYEQYF
TRBV28	NA	TRBJ2-4	TRBD1	TGTGCCAGCCGACCGGACAGGTTCAAAAACATTCAGTACTTC	CASRPDRFKNIQYF
TRBV28	NA	TRBJ2-7	NA	TGTGCCAGCAGTGTCTTCGATGGGAGCTCCTACGAGCAGTACTTC	CASSVFDGSSYEQYF
TRBV12-5	NA	TRBJ1-1	TRBD1	TGTGCTAGTGGTTTGAACCGACAGGGGGTCACTGAAGCTTTCTTT	CASGLNRQGVTEAFF
TRBV11-3	NA	TRBJ2-7	TRBD2	TGTGCCAGCAAGACTAGCGGGAGGGGCTCAGGCTACGAGCAGTACTTC	CASKTSGRGSGYEQYF
TRBV4-3	NA	TRBJ1-1	NA	TGCGCCAGCAGCCAAGATGGGGGGTATTGGACTGAAGCTTTCTTT	CASSQDGGYWTEAFF
TRBV6-2/TRBV6-3	NA	TRBJ1-5	TRBD1	TGTGCCAGCAGTTATACAGGGGCCAAGGGATCCCCCCAGCATTTT	CASSYTGAKGSPQHF
TRBV5-4	few	TRBJ2-1	NA	TGTGCCAGCAGCTTGTTAGCTAGGACTATCAACAATGAGCAGTTCTTC	CASSLLARTINNEQFF
TRBV28	NA	TRBJ2-7	TRBD2	TGTGCCAGCAGTTCCGGGAGGGCCTACGAGCAGTACTTC	CASSSGRAYEQYF
TRBV28	NA	TRBJ1-4	TRBD1	TGTGCCAGCAGGGCAGGACAGGGGGTAAGAGAAAAACTGTTTTTT	CASRAGQGVREKLFF
TRBV19	NA	TRBJ1-3	NA	TGTGCCAGTAGTAATCCAGGGCTTACTGGAAACACCATATATTTT	CASSNPGLTGNTIYF
TRBV10-3	few	TRBJ2-5	NA	TGTGCCATCAGTCCCAGGGGAGAGACCCAGTACTTC	CAISPRGETQYF
TRBV28	NA	TRBJ1-5	NA	TGTGCCAGCAGGGTTCGAGTACAGGACAATCAGCCCCAGCATTTT	CASRVRVQDNQPQHF
TRBV6-5	NA	TRBJ1-1	TRBD1	TGTGCCAGCAGTTACAGGGGACAGGAGAACACTGAAGCTTTCTTT	CASSYRGQENTEAFF
TRBV7-8	few	TRBJ2-7	TRBD1	TGTGCCAGCAGTCACGGACAGGGGACGTCCTACGAGCAGTACTTC	CASSHGQGTSYEQYF
TRBV28	once	TRBJ1-6	TRBD1	TGTGCCAGCAAGCTAACACAGGGGAGCTCCTATAATTCACCCCTCCACTTT	CASKLTQGSSYNSPLHF
TRBV24-1	once	TRBJ1-2	NA	TGTGCCACCTCCTCCGGTGGCTACACCTTC	CATSSGGYTF
TRBV27	NA	TRBJ2-3	NA	TGTGCCAGCAGTATCCTCAGGGGTCCCACAGATACGCAGTATTTT	CASSILRGPTDTQYF
TRBV11-3	NA	TRBJ2-7	NA	TGTGCCTCGGGCAGGGTCCCTTCCGAGCAGTACTTC	CASGRVPSEQYF
TRBV28	NA	TRBJ2-5	NA	TGTGCCAGCAGTTCGGGTGGAGGGAAGGAGACCCAGTACTTC	CASSSGGGKETQYF
TRBV6-5	NA	TRBJ1-5	TRBD1	TGTGCCAGCAGTAGGGACAGCCGCAATCAGCCCCAGCATTTT	CASSRDSRNQPQHF
TRBV5-6	NA	TRBJ2-7	NA	TGTGCCAGCAGCTCGGGGGTTGCACACGAGCAGTACTTC	CASSSGVAHEQYF
TRBV11-2	few	TRBJ2-1	TRBD1	TGTGCCAGCAGAAAGGGGACAGGGGACAATGAGCAGTTCTTC	CASRKGTGDNEQFF
TRBV5-4	NA	TRBJ1-5	NA	TGTGCCAGCAGCTTGTATCTACGGGAAGGGTGGCCCCAGCATTTT	CASSLYLREGWPQHF
TRBV28	NA	TRBJ2-1	TRBD2	TGTGCCAGCAAGAATAGCGGGACCTACAATGAGCAGTTCTTC	CASKNSGTYNEQFF
TRBV5-6	NA	TRBJ1-2	NA	TGTGCCAGCACCGGGGAATATTATGGCTACACCTTC	CASTGEYYGYTF
TRBV7-3	few	TRBJ1-2	NA	TGTGCCAGCAGCTTAAATAGTGGGGCCGACTATGGCTACACCTTC	CASSLNSGADYGYTF
TRBV2	NA	TRBJ2-3	NA	TGTGCCAGCAGTGAATTCGCTAGGAGCACAGATACGCAGTATTTT	CASSEFARSTDTQYF
TRBV5-1	NA	TRBJ1-1	NA	TGCGCCAGCACCCAGGGGAACACTGAAGCTTTCTTT	CASTQGNTEAFF
TRBV11-3	NA	TRBJ1-1	NA	TGTGCCAGCAGCTTAGTCGACAGTTCTGCTGAAGCTTTCTTT	CASSLVDSSAEAFF
TRBV28	NA	TRBJ2-7	TRBD2	TGTGCCAGCAGTTTAACCAGCGGGAGTTCCCCCTACGAGCAGTACTTC	CASSLTSGSSPYEQYF
TRBV7-2	NA	TRBJ2-1	NA	TGTGCCAGCAGCTTAGCGCAGGGTCGGGAGCAGTTCTTC	CASSLAQGREQFF